The entry below gives a single T cell receptor beta chain sequence along with its context. The antigen is undetermined. This specimen belongs to a study of T cells in Graves' hyperthyroidism and ophthalmopathy. CDR3 length equals 13 residues. V shed 5 bases and J shed 2 bases, with 11 bases lying between them. CDR1 and CDR2 (germline): SGHRS, YFSETQ. Findings and caveats of the study: Ophthalmopathy onset followed model prediction by a median roughly six months.

From RNA transcripts, TCR beta CDR3 regions were amplified. The HTBI primer set drove a first-round RT-PCR of the TCR CDR3. TCRdb itself ran the multiplex PCR reads through MiXCR, one entry per CDR3 protein. The sample consists of 500,000 to 650,000 distinct CDR3 sequences, just under 20% of them appearing once. The V call is TRBV5-1, the J call TRBJ2-7; the D call may be TRBD1 or TRBD2 (5 bases each). The clonotype was recovered from a man aged 35 to 55 with Graves' ophthalmopathy. Sequenced material: blood. CDR3 sequence: CASRDTGTYEQYF. As DNA, the CDR3 is TGCGCCAGCAGGGACACGGGGACCTACGAGCAGTACTTC.